These 25 T cell receptor beta chains came from one sample sequenced in a study of cytomegalovirus exposure and HLA in healthy donors. Both 60 Vbeta primers and 13 Jbeta primers went into the PCR. Measured with immunoSEQ multiplex PCR; TCRdb has only the in-frame clones, and not every one. The repertoire includes nearly 110,000 clones, 60% to 80% of them detected once, and about 0.8% sits in the top ten. The specimen was PBMCs. Every receptor here comes from a boy between 10 and 17 years old in good health and CMV-seronegative.

J is TRBJ2-1 and V is TRBV1; the table's D call of TRBD2 was not tested on the DNA. TRBV1 is classified as a pseudogene. This CDR3 has 16 residues. The CDR3 region has the DNA TGCACCAGCAGTCGCCACGGGAGGGCCTATTTAGAGGAGCAGTTCTTC. Translating it yields CTSSRHGRAYLEEQFF.

This chain joins TRBV7-9 and TRBJ2-1; no reliable D call. Deletions cut 3 bases from V and 4 bases from J, with 10 bases between. The CDR3 runs to 14 residues. Germline values: CDR1 SEHNR, CDR2 FQNEAQ (reference sequence). CDR3 residues: CASSLSGPYNEQFF. CDR3 DNA: TGTGCCAGCAGCTTGAGTGGGCCTTACAATGAGCAGTTCTTC.

The V call is TRBV7-2, the J call TRBJ2-1, with TRBD2 matching 13 bases. Germline V lookup: CDR1 SGHTA, CDR2 FQGNSA. There are 15 residues in the CDR3. V shed 4 bases and J 9 bases; nucleotides not matched to a gene: 6. CDR3 sequence (DNA): TGTGCCAGCAGCTGGACTAGCGGGAGTATTAGTGAGCAGTTCTTC. Its translation: CASSWTSGSISEQFF.

J is TRBJ2-1 and V is TRBV2, with 12 bases identical to TRBD2. Germline lookup yields CDR1 SNHLY and CDR2 FYNNEI. This CDR3 contains 14 residues. The J segment lost 8 bases and the V segment lost 11 bases, leaving 10 bases of the junction unmatched. The chain's CDR3 is CAYRLAGETYEQFF. The CDR3 DNA sequence: TGTGCCTACCGACTAGCGGGAGAAACCTATGAGCAGTTCTTC. Full variable domain (outside the CDR3, taken from reference TRBV2 and TRBJ2-1): EPEVTQTPSHQVTQMGQEVILRCVPISNHLYFYWYRQILGQKVEFLVSFYNNEISEKSEIFDDQFSVERPDGSNFTLKIRSTKLEDSAMYFCAYRLAGETYEQFFGPGTRLTVL.

The V gene is TRBV7-9, the J gene TRBJ2-7; 10 bases align to TRBD1. V was pared by 5 bases and J by 3 bases, with 7 bases of the junction left unmatched. The CDR3 length is 15 residues. Germline V gives CDR1 SEHNR, CDR2 FQNEAQ (reference sequence). The CDR3 DNA reads as TGTGCCAGCAGCCCGGGACAGGGGAAGTTCTACGAGCAGTACTTC. Its protein is CASSPGQGKFYEQYF. The variable domain in full, with the rest retrieved from reference TRBV7-9 and TRBJ2-7, is DTGVSQNPRHKITKRGQNVTFRCDPISEHNRLYWYRQTLGQGPEFLTYFQNEAQLEKSRLLSDRFSAERPKGSFSTLEIQRTEQGDSAMYLCASSPGQGKFYEQYFGPGTRLTVT.

This sequence joins TRBV7-9 and TRBJ1-2; 8 bases align to TRBD1. The junction had 9 bases not matched to a gene; V was cut back by 1 base and J by 2 bases. Germline CDR1 reads SEHNR; CDR2 reads FQNEAQ (reference sequence). There are 17 residues in the CDR3. The CDR3 sequence is CASSLVLGQGLNYGYTF. The CDR3 DNA follows: TGTGCCAGCAGCTTAGTACTCGGACAGGGCCTCAACTATGGCTACACCTTC.

The chain is built from TRBV25-1 and TRBJ1-1, with D possibly matching TRBD1 (6 bases). V was shortened by 6 bases and J by 11 bases, with 13 bases between the two germline ends. Germline V lookup: CDR1 MGHDK, CDR2 SYGVNS. The CDR3 sequence is 11 residues long. The CDR3, as DNA: TGTGCCAGCAGCCCTGGGGGGGCCGCTTTCTTT. It encodes CASSPGGAAFF.

The CDR3 nucleotides are TGTGCCAGCAGCTTCGTTGGGGGGACTGAAGCTTTCTTT. It translates to CASSFVGGTEAFF. The genes are TRBV7-9 and TRBJ1-1; perhaps TRBD1 as D (5 bases). The CDR3 contains 13 residues. V lost 3 bases and J lost 5, with 10 bases in between. Germline V lookup: CDR1 SEHNR, CDR2 FQNEAQ (reference sequence).

The V gene is TRBV18, the J gene TRBJ1-1, with TRBD1 identical over 7 bases. Germline V gene sequence: CDR1 KGHSH, CDR2 LQKENI. CDR3 size: 17 residues. V trimming: 0 bases; J trimming: 2 bases; junction bases outside the gene matches: 9. In DNA, the CDR3 is TGTGCCAGCTCACCACCCCGCGGGACAGAAATTAACACTGAAGCTTTCTTT. Translated, it gives CASSPPRGTEINTEAFF.

V usage is TRBV7-8 and J usage is TRBJ1-2, with 9 bases matching TRBD1. After removal of 2 bases from V and 3 bases from J, the junction contained 7 bases not matched to a gene. This CDR3 comprises 16 residues. CDR1 and CDR2 (germline): SGHVS, FQNEAQ. The CDR3 spells CASSLIGTGTHYGYTF. As DNA, the CDR3 is TGTGCCAGCAGCTTAATTGGGACAGGGACCCACTATGGCTACACCTTC.

This clone was counted between two and nine times. The chain is built from TRBV7-2 and TRBJ1-1; TRBD1 might be the D (6 bases). The length of the CDR3 is 13 residues. Trimming removed 4 bases at V and 8 bases at J, with 14 bases between. Looked up from germline, CDR1 is SGHTA and CDR2 is FQGNSA. CDR3: CASSSQGGVEAFF. CDR3 coding DNA: TGTGCCAGCAGCTCACAGGGAGGGGTGGAAGCTTTCTTT.

The chain links TRBV2 to TRBJ2-3, with TRBD2 matching 16 bases. The CDR3 is made up of 17 amino acids. The junction had 5 bases not matched to a gene; V was cut back by 5 bases and J by 3 bases. CDR1 is SNHLY and CDR2 is FYNNEI in the germline V gene. The CDR3 bases are TGTGCCAGCAGTACCGGGACTAGCGGGGGGGGGACAGATACGCAGTATTTT. It encodes CASSTGTSGGGTDTQYF.

The chain joins TRBV2 to TRBJ2-7; 11 positions match TRBD2. Trimming took 3 bases from V and 2 from J; bases not matched to a gene: 3. This CDR3 spans 15 amino acids. Germline V lookup: CDR1 SNHLY, CDR2 FYNNEI. CDR3 coding DNA: TGTGCCAGCAGTGAGGTGGGACTAGCGGCCTACGAGCAGTACTTC. This encodes CASSEVGLAAYEQYF.

V is TRBV9 and J is TRBJ2-7; TRBD1 aligns across 9 bases. J lost 1 base, V lost 4 bases, and 9 bases had no gene match. This CDR3 spans 16 amino acids. Germline CDR1 is SGDLS and CDR2 is YYNGEE. CDR3 nucleotide sequence: TGTGCCAGCAGCCCCAGGGCGACAGGGGGATCCTACGAGCAGTACTTC. It codes for CASSPRATGGSYEQYF.

The chain joins TRBV4-3 to TRBJ2-5, with 9 bases fitting TRBD2. This CDR3 contains 15 residues. Germline assignment: CDR1 LGHNA and CDR2 YSLEER. The V gene end was trimmed by 2 bases and the J gene end by 5 bases; junction bases not matched to a gene: 6. Here the CDR3 DNA reads TGCGCCAGCAGCCAACGAGCGGGGGGCCCGGAGACCCAGTACTTC. It is translated as CASSQRAGGPETQYF.

This clone was seen ten or more times. The V gene is TRBV6-6, the J gene TRBJ1-1; TRBD1 might be the D (5 bases). This CDR3 contains 16 residues. V lost 2 bases and J lost 0, with 13 bases in between. Germline-derived CDR1 and CDR2 are MNHNY and SVGAGI (reference sequence). In DNA form, the CDR3 reads TGTGCCAGCAGTTACGGGTCGACAGCGATGAACACTGAAGCTTTCTTT. It codes for CASSYGSTAMNTEAFF.

The gene calls are TRBV5-1 and TRBJ2-1; 9 bases fit TRBD2. Germline values: CDR1 SGHRS, CDR2 YFSETQ. Losses at the gene ends were 0 bases for V and 3 bases for J; bases not matched to a gene: 10. The CDR3 is 18 residues long. CDR3 amino acids: CASSLVPSGIGNYNEQFF. The CDR3 DNA reads as TGCGCCAGCAGCTTGGTGCCTAGCGGGATCGGGAACTACAATGAGCAGTTCTTC.

CDR3 in amino acids: CASSGRQGSGEAFF. CDR3 sequence (DNA): TGTGCCAGCAGTGGAAGACAGGGGTCGGGAGAAGCTTTCTTT. The gene calls are TRBV27 and TRBJ1-1, with TRBD1 matching 8 bases. The germline gives CDR1 MNHEY, CDR2 SMNVEV (reference sequence). V gave up 5 bases and J gave up 8 bases; unmatched junction bases: 10. The CDR3 has 14 residues.

The chain couples TRBV19 to TRBJ1-5, with TRBD1 as a possible D gene (5 bases). The CDR3 has 16 amino acids. V lost 0 bases and J lost 6, with 15 bases in between. Germline loops: CDR1 LNHDA, CDR2 SQIVND (reference sequence). The CDR3 DNA is TGTGCCAGTAGTATAGATGGGAGGGGCGAAGGTCAGCCCCAGCATTTT. As protein: CASSIDGRGEGQPQHF.

There are a few counts of this clone. The gene calls are TRBV5-1 and TRBJ1-1; D ambiguous. Germline V lookup: CDR1 SGHRS, CDR2 YFSETQ. The CDR3 runs 11 residues. V lost 4 bases and J lost 13, with 14 bases in between. CDR3 amino acids: CASSDGGEGFF. The DNA of the CDR3 is TGCGCCAGCAGCGACGGCGGGGAGGGTTTCTTT.

The chain has TRBV5-6 and TRBJ1-5; 10 bases are shared with TRBD1. After removal of 4 bases from V and 6 bases from J, the junction contained 7 bases not matched to a gene. CDR1 and CDR2 (germline): SGHDT, YYEEEE. The CDR3 is made up of 15 amino acids. CDR3 in DNA: TGTGCCAGCAGCCCGAAGGGACAGGGGACTCAGCCCCAGCATTTT. It specifies CASSPKGQGTQPQHF.

This chain uses TRBV5-4 with TRBJ2-7; D might be TRBD2 (6 bases). The germline V gene has CDR1 SGHNT and CDR2 YYREEE (reference sequence). CDR3 length: 15 residues. The V end lost 0 bases, the J end lost 2 bases, and 12 bases lay between the germline ends. CDR3 residues: CASSLGVAETYEQYF. The CDR3 nucleotides are TGTGCCAGCAGCTTGGGGGTAGCGGAAACCTACGAGCAGTACTTC. Drawing the rest from reference TRBV5-4 and TRBJ2-7, the complete variable domain is ETGVTQSPTHLIKTRGQQVTLRCSSQSGHNTVSWYQQALGQGPQFIFQYYREEENGRGNFPPRFSGLQFPNYSSELNVNALELDDSALYLCASSLGVAETYEQYFGPGTRLTVT.

The V call is TRBV4-1, the J call TRBJ2-3; D remains unclear. Germline values: CDR1 MGHRA, CDR2 YSYEKL. V was trimmed by 4 bases and J by 3 bases, leaving 11 bases between them. This CDR3 comprises 14 residues. The CDR3, as DNA: TGCGCCAGCAGCCTAGACGCGTGGACAGATACGCAGTATTTT. It is translated as CASSLDAWTDTQYF.

The gene calls are TRBV11-2 and TRBJ2-2, with a weak D call TRBD2 (5 bases). Germline assignment: CDR1 SGHAT and CDR2 FQNNGV. Trimming stripped 2 bases from V and 1 base from J, with 11 bases between. CDR3 size: 16 residues. The CDR3 sequence is CASSLLRGKNTGELFF. DNA for the CDR3: TGTGCCAGCAGCTTACTTAGAGGGAAGAACACCGGGGAGCTGTTTTTT.

The chain uses TRBV5-1 and TRBJ1-2, with D maybe TRBD1 (5 bases). Germline-derived CDR1 and CDR2 are SGHRS and YFSETQ. The CDR3 sequence is 13 residues long. V lost 4 bases to trimming and J lost 7 bases, with 14 bases between them. In nucleotides, the CDR3 is TGCGCCAGCAGCCCGGGGAGGGGTGGTGGCTACACCTTC. Its translation is CASSPGRGGGYTF.